These 21 T cell receptor beta chains were all obtained from the same sample, sequenced in a study of cytomegalovirus exposure and HLA in healthy donors. PCR amplification relied on 60 Vbeta primers (plus 13 Jbeta primers). TCRdb's table, derived via immunoSEQ multiplex PCR, lists solely in-frame clones and lacks some. The sample yields about 110,000 clones, 65% to 80% seen once. Sequencing input: PBMCs. These receptors all stem from a male donor in good health and CMV-seronegative.

The gene calls are TRBV20-1 and TRBJ2-3; 7 nucleotides match TRBD1. There are 11 residues in the CDR3. Unmatched junction bases numbered 2, after V lost 5 bases and J lost 6 bases. CDR1 and CDR2 from the germline V gene are DFQATT and SNEGSKA (reference sequence). CDR3: CSAHRGDTQYF. As DNA, the CDR3 is TGCAGTGCTCACAGGGGTGATACGCAGTATTTT.

This sequence joins TRBV27 and TRBJ2-7; the match to TRBD1 covers 8 bases. Trimming cost V 6 bases and J 3 bases; bases outside gene matches: 4. Germline CDR1 is MNHEY and CDR2 is SMNVEV (reference sequence). The CDR3 is 13 amino acids. CDR3 sequence: CASRRTGYYEQYF. The CDR3 region has the DNA TGTGCCAGCAGGCGGACAGGGTACTACGAGCAGTACTTC.

V usage is TRBV30 and J usage is TRBJ1-5; unclear D gene. Trimming pared 2 bases from V and 7 bases from J, leaving 12 bases between. Looked up from germline, CDR1 is GTSNPN and CDR2 is SVGIG (reference sequence). The CDR3 has 13 residues. CDR3 sequence (DNA): TGTGCCTGGAGTCGCATGAAACTCCAGCCCCAGCATTTT. Its protein is CAWSRMKLQPQHF.

Turning to this clone: The same CDR3 can be traced to other DNA sequences in this sample. The gene calls are TRBV19 and TRBJ2-1; 7 positions match TRBD2. The CDR3 covers 15 residues. V was clipped by 1 base and J by 0 bases; unmatched bases: 0. Germline loops: CDR1 LNHDA, CDR2 SQIVND (reference sequence). The CDR3 sequence: CASSIAGGSYNEQFF. In DNA, the CDR3 is TGTGCCAGTAGTATAGCGGGAGGCTCCTACAATGAGCAGTTCTTC.

This chain uses TRBV5-1 with TRBJ1-2; no firm D call. This CDR3 region has 11 residues. Germline loops: CDR1 SGHRS, CDR2 YFSETQ. Trimming took off 5 bases at V and 7 bases at J, with 9 bases between the two ends. The CDR3 DNA sequence: TGCGCCAGCAGGTTAGAGGGTGGCTACACCTTC. Its protein is CASRLEGGYTF. Based on the CDR3 plus reference TRBV5-1 and TRBJ1-2, the full variable domain is KAGVTQTPRYLIKTRGQQVTLSCSPISGHRSVSWYQQTPGQGLQFLFEYFSETQRNKGNFPGRFSGRQFSNSRSEMNVSTLELGDSALYLCASRLEGGYTFGSGTRLTVV.

This chain's CDR3 is CASSLAGFDTEAFF. The CDR3, as DNA: TGCGCCAGCAGCTTGGCAGGGTTTGACACTGAAGCTTTCTTT. The V call is TRBV5-1, the J call TRBJ1-1; tentative D call: TRBD1 (5 bases). The CDR3 runs to 14 residues. In germline, CDR1 is SGHRS, CDR2 YFSETQ. V lost 0 bases and J lost 3, with 9 bases in between.

This clone turned up a few times. The genes are TRBV28 and TRBJ1-2; weak D call: TRBD1 (6 bases). CDR3 length: 14 amino acids. Germline V gene data show CDR1 as MDHEN and CDR2 as SYDVKM. V was cut by 5 bases and J by 4 bases, with 14 bases left in between. The CDR3: CASSPLTGFYGYTF. The CDR3 region has the DNA TGTGCCAGCAGTCCATTAACAGGGTTCTATGGCTACACCTTC.

V gene TRBV7-9 combines with J gene TRBJ2-3; D gene uncertain. Between the trimmed V and J ends, which lost 2 bases and 0 bases, there was a span of 18 bases. This CDR3 region has 18 residues. Germline V lookup: CDR1 SEHNR, CDR2 FQNEAQ (reference sequence). CDR3 residues: CASSLRSRSRQSTDTQYF. The CDR3 region has the DNA TGTGCCAGCAGCTTACGTTCGAGGAGCCGGCAAAGCACAGATACGCAGTATTTT.

Here the CDR3 DNA reads TGTGCCAGCAGTTTTAGCGGAGGCTACACTGAAGCTTTCTTT. It is translated as CASSFSGGYTEAFF. This chain links TRBV27 with TRBJ1-1; D gene unclear. Germline V gene data show CDR1 as MNHEY and CDR2 as SMNVEV (reference sequence). This CDR3 region has 14 residues. Trimming pared 3 bases from V and 3 bases from J, leaving 11 bases between.

This clone has more than one count but fewer than ten. The rearrangement links TRBV25-1 to TRBJ2-2; D remains ambiguous. There are 11 residues in the CDR3. The V gene lost 6 bases and the J gene lost 7 bases, with 6 bases spanning the gap. Germline-derived CDR1 and CDR2 are MGHDK and SYGVNS. This chain's CDR3 is CASRQSGELFF. The CDR3 nucleotides read TGTGCCAGCAGACAGAGCGGGGAGCTGTTTTTT.

This chain links TRBV6-5 with TRBJ2-5; D is possibly TRBD1 (6 bases). The CDR3 extends over 13 amino acids. V was trimmed by 6 bases and J by 3 bases, leaving 11 bases between them. CDR1 MNHEY and CDR2 SVGAGI come from the germline V gene. The CDR3 loop is CASSRGQKETQYF. Written as DNA, the CDR3 is TGTGCCAGCAGCAGAGGACAGAAAGAGACCCAGTACTTC.

The chain couples TRBV30 to TRBJ1-5, with D tentatively TRBD1 (6 bases). CDR3 size: 12 residues. Trimming shortened V by 8 bases and J by 3 bases, and 11 bases separated the two germline ends. CDR1 is GTSNPN and CDR2 is SVGIG in the germline V gene (reference sequence). CDR3 amino acids: CAGGAPNQPQHF. The CDR3 DNA sequence: TGTGCCGGGGGGGCACCCAATCAGCCCCAGCATTTT.

This clone has just a few counts. The J gene is TRBJ2-7, the V gene TRBV6-5; D may be TRBD1 (5 bases). V dropped 10 bases and J dropped 2 bases, with 15 bases sitting between them. This CDR3 has 13 residues. The germline V gene encodes CDR1 MNHEY and CDR2 SVGAGI. The CDR3 here is CATRQSSPYEQYF. In DNA form, the CDR3 reads TGTGCCACACGACAGAGTTCGCCCTACGAGCAGTACTTC.

J is TRBJ2-1 and V is TRBV5-4; TRBD2 agrees at 9 bases. Germline V lookup: CDR1 SGHNT, CDR2 YYREEE (reference sequence). The CDR3 contains 16 residues. Germline trimming cut 6 bases from V and 4 bases from J; bases unmatched to any gene: 11. CDR3 protein: CASTRSSGMGYNEQFF. The CDR3 coding sequence is TGTGCCAGCACCCGATCTAGCGGGATGGGGTACAATGAGCAGTTCTTC.

The chain links TRBV21-1 to TRBJ1-5; TRBD1 is the table's D call and was not checked against the DNA. TRBV21-1 is designated a pseudogene. The CDR3 consists of 18 residues. The CDR3 loop reads CASSQPRDRDYSNQPQHF. The CDR3 nucleotides read TGTGCCAGCAGCCAACCCCGGGACAGGGACTATAGCAATCAGCCCCAGCATTTT.

This chain uses TRBV28 with TRBJ1-1, with 7 positions matching TRBD1. Germline CDR1 reads MDHEN; CDR2 reads SYDVKM. J lost 1 base, V lost 8 bases, and 10 bases had no gene match. This CDR3 contains 15 residues. CDR3 region: CASLQGPAKNTEAFF. As DNA, the CDR3 is TGTGCCAGCCTACAGGGGCCAGCGAAGAACACTGAAGCTTTCTTT.

The J gene is TRBJ1-2, the V gene TRBV6-5, with TRBD1 identical over 10 bases. J was trimmed by 4 bases and V by 6 bases; bases with no gene match: 8. The V gene's germline CDR1 is MNHEY and CDR2 SVGAGI. CDR3 length: 15 residues. CDR3 amino acids: CASSRPRDRGYGYTF. The CDR3 region has the DNA TGTGCCAGCAGCCGCCCCCGGGACAGGGGCTATGGCTACACCTTC.

This clone was recorded once. The genes are TRBV15 and TRBJ2-2; D call uncertain. Between the trimmed V and J ends, which lost 2 bases and 5 bases, there was a span of 21 bases. The length of the CDR3 is 18 residues. Germline V gene lookup returns CDR1 LNHNV and CDR2 YYDKDF (reference sequence). CDR3: CATSRNPFNPGGTGELFF. CDR3 nucleotide sequence: TGTGCCACCAGCAGAAACCCCTTCAATCCGGGTGGGACCGGGGAGCTGTTTTTT.

Here the CDR3 DNA reads TGTGCCAGCAGCGGGGACAGGGGCACAGATACGCAGTATTTT. It specifies CASSGDRGTDTQYF. J is TRBJ2-3 and V is TRBV6-1; 9 bases match TRBD1. The CDR3 length is 14 residues. CDR1 MNHNS and CDR2 SASEGT come from the germline V gene. Trimming cost V 6 bases and J 1 base; bases outside gene matches: 2.

The chain carries TRBV5-6 and TRBJ2-4; 7 bases align to TRBD1. This CDR3 has 16 residues. Per germline, CDR1 SGHDT and CDR2 YYEEEE. V lost 4 bases to trimming and J lost 0 bases; unmatched junction nucleotides: 7. The CDR3 region is CASSKQGLLAKNIQYF. CDR3 bases: TGTGCCAGCAGCAAACAGGGGCTCCTAGCCAAAAACATTCAGTACTTC.

The gene calls are TRBV5-1 and TRBJ2-3; 14 bases fit TRBD2. This CDR3 has 17 amino acids. The germline V gene has CDR1 SGHRS and CDR2 YFSETQ. J was trimmed by 6 bases and V by 4 bases; bases with no gene match: 10. DNA for the CDR3: TGCGCCAGCAGCACAGGGACTAGCGGGAGACGGTCGGATACGCAGTATTTT. Translated: CASSTGTSGRRSDTQYF.